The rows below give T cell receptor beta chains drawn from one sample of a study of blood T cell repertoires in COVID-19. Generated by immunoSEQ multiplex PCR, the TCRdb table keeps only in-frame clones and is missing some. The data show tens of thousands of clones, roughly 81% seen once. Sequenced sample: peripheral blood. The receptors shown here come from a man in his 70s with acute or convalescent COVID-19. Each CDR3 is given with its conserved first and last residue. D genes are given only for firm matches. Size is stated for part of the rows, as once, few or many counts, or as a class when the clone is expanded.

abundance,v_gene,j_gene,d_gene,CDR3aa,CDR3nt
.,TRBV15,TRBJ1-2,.,CATSTGDYGYTF,TGTGCCACCAGCACAGGGGACTATGGCTACACCTTC
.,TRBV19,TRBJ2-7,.,CASSIGGYSYEQYF,TGTGCCAGTAGTATCGGCGGCTACTCCTACGAGCAGTACTTC
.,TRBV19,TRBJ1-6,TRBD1,CASSDTGTGYNSPLHF,TGTGCCAGTAGTGACACCGGGACAGGATATAATTCACCCCTCCACTTT
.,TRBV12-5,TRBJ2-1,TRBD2,CASGPGTSGTNEQFF,TGTGCTAGTGGTCCGGGGACTAGTGGGACGAATGAGCAGTTCTTC
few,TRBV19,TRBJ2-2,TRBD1,CASSIGTGGTGELFF,TGTGCCAGTAGTATCGGGACAGGGGGCACCGGGGAGCTGTTTTTT
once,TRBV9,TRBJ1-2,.,CASSVLGGGSTDGYTF,TGTGCCAGCAGCGTACTTGGTGGGGGGTCTACAGATGGCTACACCTTC
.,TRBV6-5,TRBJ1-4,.,CATLFRPNEKLFF,TGTGCCACTCTGTTCAGGCCGAATGAAAAACTGTTTTTT
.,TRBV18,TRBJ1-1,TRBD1,CASSPGDRGPGTEAFF,TGTGCCAGCTCACCAGGGGACAGGGGGCCGGGCACTGAAGCTTTCTTT
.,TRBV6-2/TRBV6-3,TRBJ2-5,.,CASSRQDRRETQYF,TGTGCCAGCAGTCGACAGGATCGAAGGGAGACCCAGTACTTC
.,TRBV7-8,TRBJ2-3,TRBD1,CASSLEGAGGPWDTQYF,TGTGCCAGCAGCTTAGAGGGGGCGGGCGGTCCGTGGGATACGCAGTATTTT
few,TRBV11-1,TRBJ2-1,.,CASSPAGNHNEQFF,TGTGCCAGCAGCCCCGCCGGGAACCACAATGAGCAGTTCTTC
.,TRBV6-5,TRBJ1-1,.,CASSPVQRLQPTF,TGTGCCAGCAGCCCCGTCCAGCGGCTCCAACCCACGTTT
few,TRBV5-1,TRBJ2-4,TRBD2,CASSLFGAGGRGDIQYF,TGCGCCAGCAGCTTGTTCGGGGCGGGAGGGCGCGGGGACATTCAGTACTTC
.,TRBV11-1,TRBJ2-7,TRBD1,CASSSLDRAGEQYF,TGTGCCAGCAGCTCCCTCGACAGGGCAGGCGAGCAGTACTTC
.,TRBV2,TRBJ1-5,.,CASSEQGGSQPQHF,TGTGCCAGCAGTGAACAGGGAGGAAGTCAGCCCCAGCATTTT
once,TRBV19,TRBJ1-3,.,CASSIVADRNTIYF,TGTGCCAGTAGTATAGTCGCGGACAGAAACACCATATATTTT
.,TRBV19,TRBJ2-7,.,CASSIVGSFYEQYF,TGTGCCAGTAGTATAGTGGGCAGCTTCTACGAGCAGTACTTC
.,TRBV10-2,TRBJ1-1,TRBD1,CASLHLTGGISEAFF,TGCGCCAGCCTCCACCTGACAGGGGGAATATCTGAAGCTTTCTTT
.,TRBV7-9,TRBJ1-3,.,CASLPSGNTIYF,TGTGCCAGCCTCCCCTCTGGAAACACCATATATTTT
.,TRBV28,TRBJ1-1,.,CASSLWAGTEAFF,TGTGCCAGCAGTTTATGGGCGGGCACTGAAGCTTTCTTT
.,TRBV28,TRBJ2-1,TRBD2,CASIPLAGSSYNEQFF,TGTGCCAGCATACCTCTAGCGGGGAGCTCCTACAATGAGCAGTTCTTC
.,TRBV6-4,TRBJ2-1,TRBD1,CASSDWGTGRNEQFF,TGTGCCAGCAGTGACTGGGGGACAGGGCGCAATGAGCAGTTCTTC
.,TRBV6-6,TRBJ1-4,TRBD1,CASSYDGDRATKKLFF,TGTGCCAGCAGTTACGACGGGGACAGGGCCACCAAAAAACTGTTTTTT
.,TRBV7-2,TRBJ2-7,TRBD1,CASSRGQGNYEQYF,TGTGCCAGCAGCCGGGGACAGGGTAACTACGAGCAGTACTTC
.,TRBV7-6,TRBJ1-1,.,CASTADTNTEAFF,TGTGCCAGCACCGCGGACACGAACACTGAAGCTTTCTTT
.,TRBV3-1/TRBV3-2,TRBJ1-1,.,CASSQWGPDTEAFF,TGTGCCAGCAGCCAATGGGGGCCGGACACTGAAGCTTTCTTT
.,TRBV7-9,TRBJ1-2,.,CASSSGQGGYGYTF,TGTGCCAGCAGCTCTGGGCAGGGTGGATATGGCTACACCTTC
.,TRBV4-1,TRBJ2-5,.,CASSQVLSEETQYF,TGCGCCAGCAGCCAAGTTCTGAGCGAGGAGACCCAGTACTTC
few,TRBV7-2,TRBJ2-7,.,CASSRGRGNYEQYF,TGTGCCAGCAGCAGAGGTCGGGGGAACTACGAGCAGTACTTC
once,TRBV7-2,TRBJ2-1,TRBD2,CASSLVSGSSYNEQFF,TGTGCCAGCAGCTTAGTAAGCGGGAGCTCCTACAATGAGCAGTTCTTC
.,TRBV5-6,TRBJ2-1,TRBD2,CASSSPGLAGYNEQFF,TGTGCCAGCAGCTCTCCGGGACTAGCGGGGTACAATGAGCAGTTCTTC
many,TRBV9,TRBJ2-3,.,CASSVATGDTQYF,TGTGCCAGCAGCGTAGCTACGGGGGATACGCAGTATTTT
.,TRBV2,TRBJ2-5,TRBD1,CASTGTGIQETQYF,TGTGCCAGCACGGGGACAGGGATCCAAGAGACCCAGTACTTC
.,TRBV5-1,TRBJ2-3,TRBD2,CASSLVGLAADTQYF,TGCGCCAGCAGCTTGGTAGGACTAGCGGCAGATACGCAGTATTTT
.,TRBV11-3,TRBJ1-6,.,CASSLEQGSPLHF,TGTGCCAGCAGCTTAGAGCAGGGATCACCCCTCCACTTT
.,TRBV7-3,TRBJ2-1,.,CASSLKRNEQFF,TGTGCCAGCAGCCTCAAGCGGAATGAGCAGTTCTTC
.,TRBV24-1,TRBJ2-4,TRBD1,CATSDRDDRGQGLAKNIQYF,TGTGCCACCAGTGATAGGGACGACAGGGGGCAGGGGTTAGCCAAAAACATTCAGTACTTC
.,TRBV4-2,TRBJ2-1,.,CASSQDPRGGAGSYNEQFF,TGTGCCAGCAGCCAAGATCCAAGGGGGGGCGCGGGCTCCTACAATGAGCAGTTCTTC
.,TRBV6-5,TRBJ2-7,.,CASRRGPTQGEQYF,TGTGCCAGCAGACGCGGACCAACCCAGGGCGAGCAGTACTTC
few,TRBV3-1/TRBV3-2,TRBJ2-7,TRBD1,CASSLRTGGVYEQYF,TGTGCCAGCAGCCTACGGACAGGGGGCGTCTACGAGCAGTACTTC
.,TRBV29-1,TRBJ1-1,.,CSVDRHLNTEAFF,TGCAGCGTTGACCGACATCTGAACACTGAAGCTTTCTTT
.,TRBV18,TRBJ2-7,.,CASSHSKTYEQYF,TGTGCCAGCTCACACAGCAAGACCTACGAGCAGTACTTC
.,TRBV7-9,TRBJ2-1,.,CASSPRSNNEQFF,TGTGCCAGCAGCCCCCGATCTAACAATGAGCAGTTCTTC
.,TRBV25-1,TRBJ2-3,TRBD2,CASSWTSNWADTQYF,TGTGCCAGCTCCTGGACTAGTAATTGGGCAGATACGCAGTATTTT
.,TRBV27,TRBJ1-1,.,CASSLRGGPPTEAFF,TGTGCCAGCAGTTTAAGGGGGGGGCCACCTACTGAAGCTTTCTTT